Listed below are T cell receptor beta chains from one sample, sequenced in a study of patients and donors after allogeneic stem cell transplantation. Each CDR3 protein gets one entry after TCRdb re-called the RT-PCR reads with MiXCR. Seen here are 800,000 to 1,000,000 distinct CDR3 sequences, 18% observed once, and the top ten hold roughly 6.4%. Sequenced sample: blood, either unsorted or a sorted T cell fraction (not recorded which). These receptors all come from a human donor who was either an allogeneic HSCT recipient or a stem cell or donor lymphocyte infusion donor (not recorded which). It is not recorded whose cells these are; they may come from a transplant donor. CDR3s include the opening cysteine and the closing phenylalanine or tryptophan. A D gene is named only where the DNA matches it firmly. Not all rows give a size; the values are once, few, many and, for expanded clones, a class.

TRBD1	TRBV20-1	14	TRBJ1-1	few	CSARDMQGGTEAFF	TGCAGTGCTAGAGATATGCAGGGGGGCACTGAAGCTTTCTTT
TRBD1	TRBV6-2/TRBV6-3	15	TRBJ2-2	.	CASSSDRGWSGELFF	TGTGCCAGCAGCTCAGACAGGGGATGGTCCGGGGAGCTGTTTTTT
.	TRBV6-1	12	TRBJ2-3	few	CASSERRDTQYF	TGTGCCAGCAGTGAAAGGAGAGATACGCAGTATTTT
TRBD2	TRBV3-1	16	TRBJ2-1	few	CASSQVQRGGGNEQFF	TGTGCCAGCAGCCAAGTGCAGCGGGGGGGAGGCAATGAGCAGTTCTTC
.	TRBV12-3/TRBV12-4	14	TRBJ1-1	.	CASSSHQRRTEAFF	TGTGCCAGCAGTTCGCACCAACGGAGGACAGAAGCTTTCTTT
.	TRBV29-1	14	TRBJ1-3	few	CSVEGFSSGNTIYF	TGCAGCGTTGAAGGCTTTAGCTCTGGAAACACCATATATTTT
.	TRBV5-1	17	TRBJ1-5	.	CASSLGAGQSPNQPQHF	TGCGCCAGCAGCTTGGGTGCGGGACAAAGTCCAAATCAGCCCCAGCATTTT
.	TRBV10-3	14	TRBJ1-1	.	CAISEFQTNTEAFF	TGTGCCATCAGTGAGTTCCAGACGAACACTGAAGCTTTCTTT
TRBD1	TRBV19	13	TRBJ1-1	.	CASGRDRSTEAFF	TGTGCCAGTGGCCGGGACAGAAGCACTGAAGCTTTCTTT
TRBD1	TRBV25-1	15	TRBJ1-1	.	CASSDYHRGKGEAFF	TGTGCCAGCAGTGATTATCACAGGGGGAAGGGTGAAGCTTTCTTT
.	TRBV6-6	13	TRBJ2-3	few	CASTLTLTDTQYF	TGTGCCAGCACCTTAACCCTCACAGATACGCAGTATTTT
.	TRBV20-1	13	TRBJ2-2	few	CSAFYGVTGELFF	TGCAGTGCGTTTTATGGGGTTACCGGGGAGCTGTTTTTT
TRBD1	TRBV29-1	14	TRBJ1-2	.	CSVGGDREGHGYTF	TGCAGCGTTGGGGGGGACAGGGAAGGCCATGGCTACACCTTC
.	TRBV14	16	TRBJ1-3	few	CASSQEGGGSGNTIYF	TGTGCCAGCAGCCAAGAAGGCGGGGGCTCGGGAAACACCATATATTTT
.	TRBV4-3	19	TRBJ1-6	few	CASSQAGVEFSSYNSPLHF	TGCGCCAGCAGCCAAGCGGGGGTAGAGTTTAGCTCCTATAATTCACCCCTCCACTTT
TRBD1	TRBV4-2	16	TRBJ2-7	few	CASSQGGGTGASEQYF	TGTGCCAGCAGCCAAGGGGGAGGGACAGGGGCGAGCGAGCAGTACTTC
TRBD1	TRBV24-1	17	TRBJ2-1	.	CATSDTTGGSSYNEQFF	TGTGCCACCAGTGATACAACAGGGGGGAGCTCCTACAATGAGCAGTTCTTC
TRBD1	TRBV4-2	14	TRBJ1-1	many	CASSQGQENTEAFF	TGTGCCAGCAGCCAGGGACAGGAGAACACTGAAGCTTTCTTT
.	TRBV5-8	15	TRBJ1-5	.	CASRDERGSNQPQHF	TGTGCCAGCAGGGACGAGCGGGGGAGCAATCAGCCCCAGCATTTT
TRBD1	TRBV7-8	15	TRBJ2-7	few	CASSLVGQISYEQYF	TGTGCCAGCAGCTTAGTGGGACAGATCTCCTACGAGCAGTACTTC
.	TRBV4-3	16	TRBJ1-1	.	CASSQGIGQGRTEAFF	TGCGCCAGCAGCCAAGGAATAGGGCAGGGACGCACTGAAGCTTTCTTT
.	TRBV24-1	15	TRBJ2-1	.	CATSDFPDRSNEQFF	TGTGCCACCAGTGATTTTCCAGACAGGTCCAATGAGCAGTTCTTC
.	TRBV27	14	TRBJ1-6	.	CASSLDGISSPLHF	TGTGCCAGCAGTTTAGATGGTATAAGCTCACCCCTCCACTTT
.	TRBV25-1	16	TRBJ2-1	few	CASTEHVRVAYNEQFF	TGTGCCAGCACCGAACACGTACGGGTAGCGTACAATGAGCAGTTCTTC